The source of this T cell receptor beta chain is a study of tumor-infiltrating lymphocytes in primary liver carcinoma. For the study at large: The patients comprised men and women between the ages of 30 and 69 years.

Germline lookup yields CDR1 SQVTM and CDR2 ANQGSEA. Between the trimmed V and J ends, which lost 3 bases and 6 bases, there was a span of 14 bases. The length of the CDR3 is 13 residues. The authors made TCR beta cDNA from around 500 ng total RNA with a constant-region primer. Investigators got TCR beta libraries out of three nested multiplex PCR rounds, done with slightly modified ARM-PCR. The study ran its first two PCR rounds for roughly 9 cycles each, using TRBV1-TRBV30 forward primers and a C-beta reverse primer. One entry per CDR3 protein results from TCRdb running MiXCR on the multiplex PCR reads. The sample contains fewer than 50,000 distinct CDR3 sequences, 75% of which appear only once. Co-extraction yielded RNA and DNA from roughly 21-30 mg of unsorted bulk tissue. Each participant had primary liver carcinoma, and surgical resection was the treatment.

Input material: tumor-adjacent normal liver tissue. The receptor was derived from a woman aged 25-40 years with primary liver carcinoma and hepatitis B virus infection. The gene calls are TRBV29-1 and TRBJ2-5; weak D call: TRBD2 (5 bases). The CDR3 loop reads CSVEVEGAKTQYF. CDR3 bases: TGCAGCGTTGAGGTCGAGGGCGCGAAGACCCAGTACTTC. Together with reference TRBV29-1 and TRBJ2-5, the CDR3 gives the full variable domain: SAVISQKPSRDICQRGTSLTIQCQVDSQVTMMFWYRQQPGQSLTLIATANQGSEATYESGFVIDKFPISRPNLTFSTLTVSNMSPEDSSIYLCSVEVEGAKTQYFGPGTRLLVL.